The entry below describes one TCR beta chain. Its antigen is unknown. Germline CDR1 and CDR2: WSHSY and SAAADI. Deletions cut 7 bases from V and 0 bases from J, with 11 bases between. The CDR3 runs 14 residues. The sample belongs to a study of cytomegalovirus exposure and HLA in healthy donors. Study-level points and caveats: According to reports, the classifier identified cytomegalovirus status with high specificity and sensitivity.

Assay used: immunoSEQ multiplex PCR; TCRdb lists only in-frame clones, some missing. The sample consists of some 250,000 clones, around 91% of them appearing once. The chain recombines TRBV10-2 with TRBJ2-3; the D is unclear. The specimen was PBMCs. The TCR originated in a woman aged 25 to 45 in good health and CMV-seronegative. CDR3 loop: CASIGTSSTDTQYF. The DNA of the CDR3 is TGCGCCAGCATAGGAACTTCTAGCACAGATACGCAGTATTTT.